This T cell receptor beta chain is drawn from a study of T cell changes during pregnancy in multiple sclerosis. Produced via immunoSEQ multiplex PCR; TCRdb's table is partial and in-frame only. Altogether 75,000 to 95,000 clones are present, more than 90% being singletons, with the ten largest covering less than 2%. The V gene end was trimmed by 5 bases and the J gene end by 4 bases; junction bases not matched to a gene: 9. The CDR3 totals 16 residues. The germline gives CDR1 SGHTA, CDR2 FQGNSA. This specimen was peripheral blood, taken in the first trimester of pregnancy. The receptor was derived from a female donor with multiple sclerosis, enrolled in a pregnancy study. The chain joins TRBV7-2 to TRBJ2-3, with TRBD1 matching 10 bases. This CDR3 reads CASSRPRDRGADTQYF. The CDR3 region has the DNA TGTGCCAGCAGCCGACCCCGGGACAGGGGAGCAGATACGCAGTATTTT. Full variable domain (rest looked up from reference TRBV7-2 and TRBJ2-3): GAGVSQSPSNKVTEKGKDVELRCDPISGHTALYWYRQSLGQGLEFLIYFQGNSAPDKSGLPSDRFSAERTGGSVSTLTIQRTQQEDSAVYLCASSRPRDRGADTQYFGPGTRLTVL.